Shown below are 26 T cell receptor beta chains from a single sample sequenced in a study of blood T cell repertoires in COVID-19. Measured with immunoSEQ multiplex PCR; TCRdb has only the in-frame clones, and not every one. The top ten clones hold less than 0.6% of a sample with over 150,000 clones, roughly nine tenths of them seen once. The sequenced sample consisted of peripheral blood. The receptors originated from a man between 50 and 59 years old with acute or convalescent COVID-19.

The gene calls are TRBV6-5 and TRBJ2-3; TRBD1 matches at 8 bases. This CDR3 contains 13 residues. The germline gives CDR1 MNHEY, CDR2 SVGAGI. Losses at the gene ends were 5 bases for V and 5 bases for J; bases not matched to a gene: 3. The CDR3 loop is CASSRTGKDTQYF. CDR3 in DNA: TGTGCCAGCAGTCGGACAGGGAAAGATACGCAGTATTTT.

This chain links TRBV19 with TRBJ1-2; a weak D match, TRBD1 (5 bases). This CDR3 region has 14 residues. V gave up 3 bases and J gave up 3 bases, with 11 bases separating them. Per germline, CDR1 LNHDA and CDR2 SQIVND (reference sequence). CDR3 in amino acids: CASSIVKTDYGYTF. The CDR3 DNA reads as TGTGCCAGTAGTATCGTAAAGACAGACTATGGCTACACCTTC.

CDR3 bases: TGTGCCAGTACACGCCTAGCGGGAGGGGGTAATGAGCAGTTCTTC. Amino acid sequence: CASTRLAGGGNEQFF. The chain couples TRBV19 to TRBJ2-1, with 12 bases lining up with TRBD2. The V and J ends lost 7 bases and 7 bases, in that order; junction bases with no gene match: 8. The CDR3 has 15 residues. Germline values: CDR1 LNHDA, CDR2 SQIVND (reference sequence).

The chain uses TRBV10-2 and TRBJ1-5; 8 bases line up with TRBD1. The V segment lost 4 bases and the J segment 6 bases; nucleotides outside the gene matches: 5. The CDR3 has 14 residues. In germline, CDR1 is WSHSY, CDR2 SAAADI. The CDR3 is CASSGSDRAQPQHF. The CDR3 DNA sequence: TGCGCCAGCAGTGGGTCGGACAGGGCTCAGCCCCAGCATTTT.

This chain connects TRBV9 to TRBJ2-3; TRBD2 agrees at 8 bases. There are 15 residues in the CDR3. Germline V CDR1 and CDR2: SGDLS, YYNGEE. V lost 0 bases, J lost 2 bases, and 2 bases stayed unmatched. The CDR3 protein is CASSVERGYTDTQYF. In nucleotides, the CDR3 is TGTGCCAGCAGCGTAGAGCGGGGGTACACAGATACGCAGTATTTT.

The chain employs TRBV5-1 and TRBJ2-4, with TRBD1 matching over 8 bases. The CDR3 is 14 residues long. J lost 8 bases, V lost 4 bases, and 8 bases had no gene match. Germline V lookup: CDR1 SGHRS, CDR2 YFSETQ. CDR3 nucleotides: TGCGCCAGCAGCGCGGGACAGGCAGTGGACATTCAGTACTTC. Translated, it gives CASSAGQAVDIQYF. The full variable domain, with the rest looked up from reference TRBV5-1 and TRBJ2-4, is KAGVTQTPRYLIKTRGQQVTLSCSPISGHRSVSWYQQTPGQGLQFLFEYFSETQRNKGNFPGRFSGRQFSNSRSEMNVSTLELGDSALYLCASSAGQAVDIQYFGAGTRLSVL.

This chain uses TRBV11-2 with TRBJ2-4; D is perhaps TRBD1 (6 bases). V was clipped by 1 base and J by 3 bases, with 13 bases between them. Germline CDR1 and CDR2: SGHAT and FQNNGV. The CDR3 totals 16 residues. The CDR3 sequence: CASSLVGDKGKNIQYF. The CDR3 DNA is TGTGCCAGCAGCTTAGTAGGGGACAAGGGCAAAAACATTCAGTACTTC.

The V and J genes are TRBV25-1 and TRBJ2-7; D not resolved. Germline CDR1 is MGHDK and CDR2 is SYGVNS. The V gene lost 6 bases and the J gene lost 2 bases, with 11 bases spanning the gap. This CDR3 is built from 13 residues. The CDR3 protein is CASSRASPYEQYF. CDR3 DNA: TGTGCCAGCAGCCGTGCAAGCCCCTACGAGCAGTACTTC.

CDR3 amino acids: CASSLVLAGNNEQFF. The CDR3 nucleotides are TGCGCCAGCAGCTTGGTACTAGCGGGAAACAATGAGCAGTTCTTC. The chain has TRBV5-1 and TRBJ2-1; 10 bases map to TRBD2. The CDR3 consists of 15 residues. The germline V gene encodes CDR1 SGHRS and CDR2 YFSETQ. V shed 0 bases, J shed 5 bases, and the junction held 2 bases outside the gene matches.

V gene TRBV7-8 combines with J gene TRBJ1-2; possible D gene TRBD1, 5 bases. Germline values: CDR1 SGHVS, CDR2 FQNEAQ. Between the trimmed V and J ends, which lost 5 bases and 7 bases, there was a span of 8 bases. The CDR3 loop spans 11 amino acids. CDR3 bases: TGTGCCAGCAGCCGACAGTCTGGCTACACCTTC. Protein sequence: CASSRQSGYTF.

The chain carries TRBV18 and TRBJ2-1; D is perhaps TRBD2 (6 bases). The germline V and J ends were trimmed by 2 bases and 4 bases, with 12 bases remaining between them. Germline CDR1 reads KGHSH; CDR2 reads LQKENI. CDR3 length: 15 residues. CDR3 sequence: CASSPRTEGYNEQFF. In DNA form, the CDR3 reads TGTGCCAGCTCACCAAGGACGGAGGGATACAATGAGCAGTTCTTC.

CDR3 region: CASSFLAGPSYNEQFF. The CDR3 region has the DNA TGTGCCAGCAGCTTTTTAGCGGGACCCTCCTACAATGAGCAGTTCTTC. V usage is TRBV7-2 and J usage is TRBJ2-1, with TRBD2 matching over 8 bases. In germline, CDR1 is SGHTA, CDR2 FQGNSA. J was trimmed by 0 bases and V by 3 bases; bases with no gene match: 4. The CDR3 contains 16 residues.

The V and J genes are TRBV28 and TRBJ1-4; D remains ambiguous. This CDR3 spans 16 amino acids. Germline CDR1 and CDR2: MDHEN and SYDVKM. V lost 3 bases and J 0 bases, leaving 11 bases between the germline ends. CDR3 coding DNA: TGTGCCAGCAGTTTTAACCCCGAGCCAACTAATGAAAAACTGTTTTTT. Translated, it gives CASSFNPEPTNEKLFF.

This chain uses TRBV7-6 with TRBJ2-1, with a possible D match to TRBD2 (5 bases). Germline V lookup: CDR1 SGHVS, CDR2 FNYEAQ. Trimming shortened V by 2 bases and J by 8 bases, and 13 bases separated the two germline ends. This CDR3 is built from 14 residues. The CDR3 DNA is TGTGCCAGCAGCTTATATACTGAGGGCCATGAGCAGTTCTTC. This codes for CASSLYTEGHEQFF. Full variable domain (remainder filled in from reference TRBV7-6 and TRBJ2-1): GAGVSQSPRYKVTKRGQDVALRCDPISGHVSLYWYRQALGQGPEFLTYFNYEAQQDKSGLPNDRFSAERPEGSISTLTIQRTEQRDSAMYRCASSLYTEGHEQFFGPGTRLTVL.

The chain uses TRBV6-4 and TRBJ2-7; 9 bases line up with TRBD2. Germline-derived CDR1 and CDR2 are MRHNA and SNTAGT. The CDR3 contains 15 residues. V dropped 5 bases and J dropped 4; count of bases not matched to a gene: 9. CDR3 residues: CASSPSGGPSYEQYV. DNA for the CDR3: TGTGCCAGCAGTCCCAGCGGGGGGCCTTCATACGAGCAGTACGTC.

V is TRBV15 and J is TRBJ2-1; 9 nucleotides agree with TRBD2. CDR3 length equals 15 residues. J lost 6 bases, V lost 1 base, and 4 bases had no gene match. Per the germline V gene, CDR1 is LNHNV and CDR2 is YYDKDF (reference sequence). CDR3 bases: TGTGCCACCAGCAGAGTTAGCGGGAGACTCAATGAGCAGTTCTTC. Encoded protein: CATSRVSGRLNEQFF.

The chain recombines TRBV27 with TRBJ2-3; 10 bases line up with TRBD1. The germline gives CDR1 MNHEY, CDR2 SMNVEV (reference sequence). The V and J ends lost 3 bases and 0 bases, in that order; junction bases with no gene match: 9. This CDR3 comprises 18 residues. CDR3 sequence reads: CASSFIGTGALSTDTQYF. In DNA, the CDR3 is TGTGCCAGCAGTTTCATTGGGACAGGGGCGCTTAGCACAGATACGCAGTATTTT.

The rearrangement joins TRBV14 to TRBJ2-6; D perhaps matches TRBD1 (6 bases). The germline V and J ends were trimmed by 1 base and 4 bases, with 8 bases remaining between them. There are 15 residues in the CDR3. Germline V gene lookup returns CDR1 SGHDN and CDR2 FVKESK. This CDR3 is CASSQAGAGANVLTF. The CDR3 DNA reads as TGTGCCAGCAGCCAAGCAGGGGCCGGGGCCAACGTCCTGACTTTC.

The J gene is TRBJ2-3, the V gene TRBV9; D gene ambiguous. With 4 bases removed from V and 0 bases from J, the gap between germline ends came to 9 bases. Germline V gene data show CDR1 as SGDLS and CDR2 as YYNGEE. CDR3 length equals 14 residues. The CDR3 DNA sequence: TGTGCCAGCAGCAGACGGAGTAGCACAGATACGCAGTATTTT. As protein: CASSRRSSTDTQYF.

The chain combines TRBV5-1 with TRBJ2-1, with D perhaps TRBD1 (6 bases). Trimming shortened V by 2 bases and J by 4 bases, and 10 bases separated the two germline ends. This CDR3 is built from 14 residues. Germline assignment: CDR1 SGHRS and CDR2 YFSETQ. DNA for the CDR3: TGCGCCAGCAGCTTTGACAGGCAATACAATGAGCAGTTCTTC. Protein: CASSFDRQYNEQFF.

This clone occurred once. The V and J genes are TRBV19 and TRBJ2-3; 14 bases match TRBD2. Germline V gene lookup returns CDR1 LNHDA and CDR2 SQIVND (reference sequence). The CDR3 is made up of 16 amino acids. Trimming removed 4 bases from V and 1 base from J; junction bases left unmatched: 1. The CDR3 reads CASSRGLAGGTDTQYF. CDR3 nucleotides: TGTGCCAGTAGTAGGGGACTAGCGGGGGGCACAGATACGCAGTATTTT.

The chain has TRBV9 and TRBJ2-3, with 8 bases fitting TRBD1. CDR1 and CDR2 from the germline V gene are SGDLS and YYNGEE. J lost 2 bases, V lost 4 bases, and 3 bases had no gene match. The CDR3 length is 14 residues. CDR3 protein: CASSPDRDTDTQYF. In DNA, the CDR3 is TGTGCCAGCAGCCCGGACAGGGACACAGATACGCAGTATTTT.

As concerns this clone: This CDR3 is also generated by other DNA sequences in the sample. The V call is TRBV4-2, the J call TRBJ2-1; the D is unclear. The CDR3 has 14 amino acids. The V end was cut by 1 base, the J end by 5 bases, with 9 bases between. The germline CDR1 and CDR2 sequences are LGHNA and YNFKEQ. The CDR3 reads CASSQGAIDNEQFF. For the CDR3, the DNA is TGTGCCAGCAGCCAAGGAGCTATAGACAATGAGCAGTTCTTC.

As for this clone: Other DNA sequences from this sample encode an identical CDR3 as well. CDR3 in DNA: TGTGCCAGCAGCCAAGATCTCTCTGGGGCCAACGTCCTGACTTTC. It yields the protein CASSQDLSGANVLTF. The V gene is TRBV3-1 (or the pseudogene TRBV3-2), the J gene TRBJ2-6, with D unresolved. CDR1 is LGHDT and CDR2 is YNNKEL in the germline V gene (reference sequence). The V end was cut by 0 bases, the J end by 0 bases, with 3 bases between. CDR3 length: 15 amino acids.

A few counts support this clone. CDR3 in DNA: TGTGCCAGTAGTGCTGGGAGAGTACTGTCCCTACGAGGGCAGTACTTC. Its translation is CASSAGRVLSLRGQYF. This chain uses TRBV19 with TRBJ2-7; maybe TRBD2 (5 bases). Germline V gene data show CDR1 as LNHDA and CDR2 as SQIVND (reference sequence). The CDR3 covers 16 residues. V was cut by 5 bases and J by 9 bases, with 26 bases left in between.

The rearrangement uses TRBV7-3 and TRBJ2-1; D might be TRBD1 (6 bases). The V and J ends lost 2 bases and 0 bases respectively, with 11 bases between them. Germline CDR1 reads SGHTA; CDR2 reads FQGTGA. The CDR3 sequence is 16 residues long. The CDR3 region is CASSLGADSSYNEQFF. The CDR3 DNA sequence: TGTGCCAGCAGCTTAGGCGCGGACAGCTCCTACAATGAGCAGTTCTTC.